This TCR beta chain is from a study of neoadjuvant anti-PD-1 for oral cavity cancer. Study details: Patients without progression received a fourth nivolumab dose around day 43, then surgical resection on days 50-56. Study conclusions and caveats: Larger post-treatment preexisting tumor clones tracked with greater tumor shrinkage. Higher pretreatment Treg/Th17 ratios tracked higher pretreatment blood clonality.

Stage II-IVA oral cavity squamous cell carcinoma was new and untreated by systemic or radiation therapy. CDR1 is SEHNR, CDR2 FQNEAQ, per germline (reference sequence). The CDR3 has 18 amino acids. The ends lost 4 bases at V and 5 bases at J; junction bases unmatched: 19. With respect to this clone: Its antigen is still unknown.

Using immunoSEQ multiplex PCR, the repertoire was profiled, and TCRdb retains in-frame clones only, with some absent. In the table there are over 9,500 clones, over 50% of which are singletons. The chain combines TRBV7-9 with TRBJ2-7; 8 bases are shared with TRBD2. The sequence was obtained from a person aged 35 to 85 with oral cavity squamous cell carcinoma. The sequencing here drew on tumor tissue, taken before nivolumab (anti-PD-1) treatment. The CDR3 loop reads CASSSKELGSGTLDEQYF. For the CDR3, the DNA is TGTGCCAGCAGCTCCAAGGAGTTGGGTAGCGGGACCCTAGACGAGCAGTACTTC.